A single sample is the source of the 20 T cell receptor beta chains below, sequenced in a study of blood T cell repertoires in COVID-19. Here immunoSEQ multiplex PCR was the method, and the copy in TCRdb shows in-frame clones only, minus some. The sample holds about 440,000 clones, about nine tenths seen once. Sequences were obtained from PBMCs or T cells enriched from blood (not recorded which). Source of these receptors: a man aged 18 to 30 who had recovered from COVID-19.

CDR3 nucleotides: TGTGCCAGTAGTCCACAGGACAGGGGCACAGATACGCAGTATTTT. Amino acids: CASSPQDRGTDTQYF. V gene TRBV19 combines with J gene TRBJ2-3, with 8 bases lining up with TRBD1. Unmatched junction bases numbered 5, after V lost 5 bases and J lost 1 base. CDR1 and CDR2 from the germline V gene are LNHDA and SQIVND (reference sequence). The CDR3 runs to 15 residues.

The count of this clone is one. This chain uses TRBV29-1 with TRBJ2-3, with 9 positions matching TRBD1. Germline V lookup: CDR1 SQVTM, CDR2 ANQGSEA. With V trimmed by 6 bases and J by 1 base, 8 bases remained unmatched. The CDR3 loop spans 15 amino acids. The CDR3, as DNA: TGCAGCGTGGGGGGACAGGGTGTTCGCACAGATACGCAGTATTTT. Translation: CSVGGQGVRTDTQYF.

The chain employs TRBV24-1 and TRBJ1-2, with TRBD1 as a possible D gene (5 bases). Per the germline V gene, CDR1 is KGHDR and CDR2 is SFDVKD. The CDR3 extends over 15 amino acids. V was pared by 4 bases and J by 3 bases, with 14 bases between. CDR3 in amino acids: CATSDPGGDDYGYTF. The CDR3 bases are TGTGCCACCAGTGACCCGGGAGGGGACGACTATGGCTACACCTTC.

The chain combines TRBV27 with TRBJ1-1; D is possibly TRBD1 (5 bases). Germline CDR1 MNHEY, CDR2 SMNVEV (reference sequence). V lost 7 bases to trimming and J lost 0 bases, with 15 bases between them. This CDR3 is built from 15 residues. The CDR3 coding sequence is TGTGCCAGCAAAAAACCAGGGTTGTTGAACACTGAAGCTTTCTTT. Translating gives CASKKPGLLNTEAFF.

The V and J genes are TRBV7-9 and TRBJ1-6; D remains ambiguous. Between the trimmed V and J ends, which lost 5 bases and 7 bases, there was a span of 21 bases. This CDR3 has 17 amino acids. The germline V gene has CDR1 SEHNR and CDR2 FQNEAQ (reference sequence). For the CDR3, the DNA is TGTGCCAGCAGCCGTGAGCCTGGAGGGAATAAGAATTCACCCCTCCACTTT. Protein: CASSREPGGNKNSPLHF.

V is TRBV5-1 and J is TRBJ2-3; 11 nucleotides match TRBD2. The CDR3 runs to 16 residues. Per the germline V gene, CDR1 is SGHRS and CDR2 is YFSETQ. The V segment lost 1 base and the J segment 5 bases; nucleotides outside the gene matches: 6. The CDR3 region has the DNA TGCGCCAGCAGCTTGTACACTAGCGGGAGTGGAGATACGCAGTATTTT. Its translation is CASSLYTSGSGDTQYF.

This chain connects TRBV28 to TRBJ1-2, with 10 positions matching TRBD1. V gave up 7 bases and J gave up 8 bases; unmatched junction bases: 13. Per germline, CDR1 MDHEN and CDR2 SYDVKM. The length of the CDR3 is 15 residues. CDR3 coding DNA: TGTGCCAGCACCTTCACCGGGACAGGGGCTGGGGGCTACACCTTC. It is translated as CASTFTGTGAGGYTF.

The chain has TRBV6-5 and TRBJ1-3, with TRBD1 as a possible D gene (6 bases). Germline loops: CDR1 MNHEY, CDR2 SVGAGI. This CDR3 spans 15 amino acids. V was pared by 7 bases and J by 7 bases, with 20 bases between. Here the CDR3 reads CASTKRQAFGNTIYF. CDR3 in DNA: TGTGCCAGCACCAAACGACAGGCCTTTGGTAACACCATATATTTT.

The J gene is TRBJ1-1, the V gene TRBV7-3; 8 bases map to TRBD1. This CDR3 is 15 amino acids long. With 5 bases clipped from V and 0 bases from J, the junction kept 5 bases outside the gene matches. The germline V gene encodes CDR1 SGHTA and CDR2 FQGTGA. The CDR3 bases are TGTGCCAGCAGCCCAACGACAGGGGTGAACACTGAAGCTTTCTTT. This encodes CASSPTTGVNTEAFF.

This clone was counted between two and nine times. V is TRBV6-1 and J is TRBJ1-1; D call uncertain. CDR3 size: 14 residues. Germline CDR1 and CDR2: MNHNS and SASEGT. Deletions cut 3 bases from V and 1 base from J, with 9 bases between. CDR3 bases: TGTGCCAGCAGTGATATATCTAGGAACACTGAAGCTTTCTTT. Protein: CASSDISRNTEAFF.

This sequence joins TRBV12-3 or TRBV12-4 and TRBJ1-2; TRBD1 agrees at 7 bases. The CDR3 spans 13 residues. The ends lost 3 bases at V and 10 bases at J; junction bases unmatched: 8. The CDR3 here is CASSLKRQGIYTF. The DNA for the CDR3 is TGTGCCAGCAGTTTGAAAAGACAGGGTATCTACACCTTC.

The V and J genes are TRBV30 and TRBJ1-6; tentatively, D is TRBD1 (6 bases). This CDR3 has 13 residues. Germline assignment: CDR1 GTSNPN and CDR2 SVGIG (reference sequence). V lost 1 base to trimming and J lost 10 bases, with 11 bases between them. CDR3 sequence reads: CAWSGQAQSPLHF. The CDR3, as DNA: TGTGCCTGGAGTGGACAGGCTCAATCACCCCTCCACTTT.

V gene TRBV18 combines with J gene TRBJ1-1, with TRBD1 matching over 9 bases. The ends lost 6 bases at V and 8 bases at J; junction bases unmatched: 4. Germline V lookup: CDR1 KGHSH, CDR2 LQKENI. The CDR3 length is 12 residues. The chain's CDR3 is CASSRGTGEAFF. The CDR3 DNA follows: TGTGCCAGCTCCCGGGGGACAGGGGAAGCTTTCTTT.

The CDR3 DNA is TGCGCCAGCATTCGAGACACCGGGGAGCTGTTTTTT. Amino acids: CASIRDTGELFF. The V call is TRBV5-1, the J call TRBJ2-2; D is undetermined. V lost 6 bases to trimming and J lost 3 bases, with 6 bases between them. CDR1 and CDR2 from the germline V gene are SGHRS and YFSETQ. The CDR3 has 12 residues.

V usage is TRBV18 and J usage is TRBJ2-3; 11 bases match TRBD2. V trimming: 4 bases; J trimming: 4 bases; junction bases outside the gene matches: 4. CDR1 and CDR2 from the germline V gene are KGHSH and LQKENI. The CDR3 has 15 amino acids. The CDR3 sequence is CASSQVGLAADTQYF. The CDR3 DNA reads TGTGCCAGCTCACAGGTGGGACTAGCGGCAGATACGCAGTATTTT.

This clone was detected only once. The V gene is TRBV10-3, the J gene TRBJ1-3; D is uncertain. Deletions cut 0 bases from V and 3 bases from J, with 9 bases between. The CDR3 covers 15 residues. Germline CDR1 and CDR2: ENHRY and SYGVKD. The CDR3 reads CAISESSGVGNTIYF. The CDR3 coding sequence is TGTGCCATCAGTGAGTCGTCGGGAGTTGGAAACACCATATATTTT.

The chain combines TRBV6-1 with TRBJ1-6; possible D gene TRBD1, 5 bases. V dropped 2 bases and J dropped 10 bases, with 15 bases sitting between them. Germline loops: CDR1 MNHNS, CDR2 SASEGT. The CDR3 has 15 residues. The CDR3 bases are TGTGCCAGCAGTGAACCCGGGGGGGGGACCTCACCCCTCCACTTT. Translating it yields CASSEPGGGTSPLHF.

V usage is TRBV18 and J usage is TRBJ1-2, with a weak D call TRBD1 (5 bases). The V and J ends lost 8 bases and 0 bases respectively, with 19 bases between them. The CDR3 runs 16 residues. The germline V gene has CDR1 KGHSH and CDR2 LQKENI. The CDR3 region has the DNA TGTGCCAGCACCCCTCCGTGGGGCAGCTCTAACTATGGCTACACCTTC. Translating gives CASTPPWGSSNYGYTF.

V is TRBV3-1 (or the pseudogene TRBV3-2) and J is TRBJ1-1; 7 bases align to TRBD1. The V gene's germline CDR1 is LGHDT and CDR2 YNNKEL (reference sequence). The CDR3 extends over 14 amino acids. The V and J ends lost 6 bases and 10 bases, in that order; junction bases with no gene match: 14. CDR3 bases: TGTGCCAGCAGATTTTCGACAGGGATGGGTGTAGCTTTCTTT. As protein: CASRFSTGMGVAFF.

The V call is TRBV5-4, the J call TRBJ2-1, with 9 bases that match TRBD1. Germline trimming cut 4 bases from V and 7 bases from J; bases unmatched to any gene: 12. Germline CDR1 reads SGHNT; CDR2 reads YYREEE (reference sequence). The CDR3 loop spans 16 amino acids. CDR3 DNA: TGTGCCAGCAGCCCTGGTCGGGACAGGGTTAGAAATGAGCAGTTCTTC. Translated: CASSPGRDRVRNEQFF.